This entry is about one T cell receptor beta chain. This specimen belongs to a study of blood T cell repertoires in COVID-19. Turning to the study itself: COVID-19 samples, acute and convalescent, were from the United States, Italy and Spain. Nucleic acid was either cDNA or gDNA, and it came from T cells, B-cell-depleted T cells, or PBMCs.

Trimming at V came to 2 bases and at J to 0 bases, leaving 13 bases not matched to a gene. This CDR3 region has 18 residues. Germline V gene sequence: CDR1 SGHKS, CDR2 YYEKEE (reference sequence). In the source study's methods: The authors estimated nucleated cell counts from reference gene primer amplification. Sequencing was performed with immunoSEQ multiplex PCR; in TCRdb, only in-frame clones are kept and a portion is missing. That table supplies the V and J calls and clone size; D and trimming were determined from the DNA. This table has approximately 260,000 clones, approximately 87% appearing once.

V usage is TRBV5-5 and J usage is TRBJ2-7; 8 positions agree with TRBD1. This receptor was taken from a human donor in a cohort sampled during active COVID-19. The sequenced material came from peripheral blood. The CDR3 loop is CASSFLPFGQGGSYEQYF. Written as DNA, the CDR3 is TGTGCCAGCAGCTTCCTACCATTTGGACAGGGTGGCTCCTACGAGCAGTACTTC.